This T cell receptor (beta chain) is from a study of CD8+ T cells in alopecia areata. Overall study results and limits: TCR sharing across patients was less clear than in mice, possibly HLA-related.

Extracted RNA was reverse transcribed into cDNA, the sequencing template. Measured with immunoSEQ multiplex PCR; TCRdb has only the in-frame clones, and not every one. Among 30,000 to 45,000 clones listed, around half were seen once. CD25+CD127- cells were obtained by sorting CD4+ cells, for about five patients. V dropped 5 bases and J dropped 4; count of bases not matched to a gene: 7. This CDR3 contains 14 residues. Germline-derived CDR1 and CDR2 are SGHAT and FQDESV (reference sequence). As concerns this clone: Its antigen is not known.

J is TRBJ2-5 and V is TRBV11-1; 7 bases align to TRBD1. What was sequenced was CD4+ Tregs sorted from blood. The TCR sequence derives from a human donor with alopecia areata. As DNA, the CDR3 is TGTGCCAGCAGCCCGGGACAGCCCGGAGAGACCCAGTACTTC. As protein: CASSPGQPGETQYF.